The 10 T cell receptor beta chains below come from one sample, sequenced in a study of response to subunit inactivated influenza vaccine. TCRdb re-derived calls from the RT-PCR reads in MiXCR, one entry per CDR3 protein. This sample carries about 580,000 distinct CDR3 sequences, less than 15% of them seen once, and the ten largest clones take around 10%. The sample here was PBMCs from blood, taken less than 13 days after vaccination. Receptor source: a man aged 50 to 60 who received an inactivated influenza vaccine.

The chain is built from TRBV7-8 and TRBJ2-3; TRBD2 matches at 11 bases. CDR3 length: 15 residues. Germline CDR1 and CDR2: SGHVS and FQNEAQ. Trimming at V came to 6 bases and at J to 2 bases, leaving 4 bases not matched to a gene. Here the CDR3 DNA reads TGTGCCAGCAGTCGGACTAGCGGGTTCACAGATACGCAGTATTTT. Protein sequence: CASSRTSGFTDTQYF.

A few counts support this clonotype. The chain carries TRBV7-9 and TRBJ2-1; the D gene could be TRBD1 or TRBD2 (5 bases each). Germline CDR1 SEHNR, CDR2 FQNEAQ (reference sequence). The CDR3 is 17 residues long. Trimming pared 6 bases from V and 0 bases from J, leaving 18 bases between. The CDR3 bases are TGTGCCAGCAGGGCAGGGACCTTAAAAGGCTCCTACAATGAGCAGTTCTTC. This gives the protein CASRAGTLKGSYNEQFF.

The chain uses TRBV28 and TRBJ1-1, with 8 bases matching TRBD1. V lost 5 bases and J lost 0; bases outside the gene matches: 8. The length of the CDR3 is 16 residues. Germline-derived CDR1 and CDR2 are MDHEN and SYDVKM. The CDR3 region has the DNA TGTGCCAGCAGTCGATCCGGACAGGGCGTGAACACTGAAGCTTTCTTT. Translated: CASSRSGQGVNTEAFF.

This clonotype was seen only a few times. The chain recombines TRBV7-9 with TRBJ2-5; 7 bases are a match to TRBD1. This CDR3 spans 14 amino acids. Trimming removed 2 bases from V and 5 bases from J; junction bases left unmatched: 5. Germline CDR1 SEHNR, CDR2 FQNEAQ (reference sequence). The CDR3 region has the DNA TGTGCCAGCAGCTTAAGAGGGGGCCTGGAGACCCAGTACTTC. Protein: CASSLRGGLETQYF.

This clonotype was observed a handful of times. The V gene is TRBV3-1, the J gene TRBJ2-2, with 9 bases that match TRBD2. The CDR3 consists of 15 residues. Germline-derived CDR1 and CDR2 are LGHDT and YNNKEL (reference sequence). After removal of 4 bases from V and 4 bases from J, the junction contained 4 bases not matched to a gene. The CDR3 region is CASSLSGSFTGELFF. The CDR3, as DNA: TGTGCCAGCAGCCTTAGCGGGAGCTTCACCGGGGAGCTGTTTTTT.

The table lists this clonotype with a few counts. The rearrangement joins TRBV5-1 to TRBJ2-6; 7 bases are shared with TRBD1. The germline V gene has CDR1 SGHRS and CDR2 YFSETQ. This CDR3 is 15 amino acids long. Trimming took 5 bases from V and 4 from J; bases not matched to a gene: 6. The CDR3 bases are TGCGCCAGCAGACCGACAGGGAAGGGGGCCAACGTCCTGACTTTC. Its translation is CASRPTGKGANVLTF.

This clonotype has a handful of counts. V and J are TRBV5-1 and TRBJ2-7, with D unresolved. The V gene lost 4 bases and the J gene lost 2 bases, with 16 bases spanning the gap. Germline CDR1 and CDR2: SGHRS and YFSETQ. This CDR3 is 15 amino acids long. The CDR3 protein is CASSPDALGTYEQYF. The CDR3 nucleotides read TGCGCCAGCAGCCCGGATGCCCTTGGAACCTACGAGCAGTACTTC. Combining the CDR3 with reference TRBV5-1 and TRBJ2-7 gives the whole variable domain KAGVTQTPRYLIKTRGQQVTLSCSPISGHRSVSWYQQTPGQGLQFLFEYFSETQRNKGNFPGRFSGRQFSNSRSEMNVSTLELGDSALYLCASSPDALGTYEQYFGPGTRLTVT.

The J gene is TRBJ1-1, the V gene TRBV29-1; TRBD1 agrees at 7 bases. Trimming removed 6 bases from V and 2 bases from J; junction bases left unmatched: 6. Germline assignment: CDR1 SQVTM and CDR2 ANQGSEA. This CDR3 region has 13 residues. DNA for the CDR3: TGCAGCGTGAGGGACAGAATAAACACTGAAGCTTTCTTT. It is translated as CSVRDRINTEAFF.

The CDR3 is CASSLGPAETSSYNSPLHF. The CDR3 bases are TGTGCCAGCAGCTTAGGGCCCGCGGAGACGAGCTCCTATAATTCACCCCTCCACTTT. The chain links TRBV7-2 to TRBJ1-6; D gene ambiguous. V was trimmed by 1 base and J by 0 bases, leaving 16 bases between them. Per the germline V gene, CDR1 is SGHTA and CDR2 is FQGNSA. CDR3 length: 19 amino acids.

The table lists this clonotype with a few counts. The chain carries TRBV7-6 and TRBJ2-7; 8 bases fit TRBD2. Germline CDR1 reads SGHVS; CDR2 reads FNYEAQ. V shed 10 bases and J 4 bases; nucleotides not matched to a gene: 3. The CDR3 consists of 11 residues. The CDR3 loop is CATGTRYEQYF. The DNA for the CDR3 is TGTGCCACCGGGACTAGGTACGAGCAGTACTTC.